A single sample gave rise to the 27 T cell receptor beta chains below, sequenced in a study of cytomegalovirus exposure and HLA in healthy donors. Primers for the PCR totalled 60 Vbeta and 13 Jbeta. The data were produced by immunoSEQ multiplex PCR, yet TCRdb's version contains in-frame clones alone and is incomplete. The data contain 100,000 to 150,000 clones, roughly 10% of them singletons. Sequencing used PBMCs. The source of these receptors is a woman between 18 and 29 years old in good health and CMV-seropositive.

This clone was seen more than once but under ten times. The rearrangement uses TRBV28 and TRBJ2-2; the D gene is possibly TRBD1 (5 bases). The V end was cut by 1 base, the J end by 5 bases, with 8 bases between. The germline CDR1 and CDR2 sequences are MDHEN and SYDVKM. The CDR3 runs to 14 residues. This CDR3 is CASSLFPGTGELFF. CDR3 nucleotides: TGTGCCAGCAGTTTATTCCCAGGGACCGGGGAGCTGTTTTTT.

This chain joins TRBV30 and TRBJ2-7; 7 positions agree with TRBD2. V gave up 0 bases and J gave up 6 bases; unmatched junction bases: 8. CDR1 and CDR2 from the germline V gene are GTSNPN and SVGIG (reference sequence). The CDR3 loop spans 14 amino acids. The CDR3 sequence is CAWSVGGGPLEQYV. The CDR3 DNA follows: TGTGCCTGGAGTGTTGGGGGAGGGCCCCTCGAGCAGTACGTC.

The rearrangement uses TRBV15 and TRBJ1-1, with D unresolved. V dropped 0 bases and J dropped 10 bases, with 12 bases sitting between them. The CDR3 runs 13 residues. CDR1 and CDR2 from the germline V gene are LNHNV and YYDKDF (reference sequence). This chain's CDR3 is CATSRDPTGRAFF. CDR3 bases: TGTGCCACCAGCAGAGACCCCACGGGGAGAGCTTTCTTT.

This clone was seen more than once but under ten times. The CDR3 protein is CASTPGTGSRYTF. The DNA of the CDR3 is TGTGCCAGCACGCCGGGGACAGGGAGTCGGTACACCTTC. The chain is built from TRBV2 and TRBJ1-2, with 9 bases identical to TRBD1. The germline V gene has CDR1 SNHLY and CDR2 FYNNEI. This CDR3 is built from 13 residues. With 7 bases clipped from V and 11 bases from J, the junction kept 11 bases outside the gene matches.

The chain is built from TRBV5-1 and TRBJ2-7; 8 bases are a match to TRBD1. The CDR3 has 12 residues. V lost 4 bases and J lost 7; bases outside the gene matches: 4. Germline assignment: CDR1 SGHRS and CDR2 YFSETQ. CDR3 nucleotide sequence: TGCGCCAGCAGCACCTGGACAGGGGAGCAGTACTTC. This sequence encodes CASSTWTGEQYF.

This clone was recorded only once. This chain connects TRBV7-8 to TRBJ2-7, with 7 bases fitting TRBD2. The trim removed 1 base at V and 0 bases at J, leaving 9 bases unmatched. The CDR3 contains 17 residues. Germline assignment: CDR1 SGHVS and CDR2 FQNEAQ. The CDR3 reads CASSLEGSGSTSYEQYF. The CDR3 coding sequence is TGTGCCAGCAGCTTAGAGGGTAGCGGGTCGACCTCCTACGAGCAGTACTTC.

This rearrangement joins TRBV6-1 to TRBJ1-3; D not certain. This CDR3 has 16 residues. The V and J ends lost 2 bases and 3 bases respectively, with 14 bases between them. The germline V gene encodes CDR1 MNHNS and CDR2 SASEGT. DNA of the CDR3: TGTGCCAGCAGTGAATTTGGGCAGATACTTGGAAACACCATATATTTT. Translation gives CASSEFGQILGNTIYF.

The V call is TRBV2, the J call TRBJ2-5; the match to TRBD2 covers 8 bases. The CDR3 spans 13 residues. Germline V gene lookup returns CDR1 SNHLY and CDR2 FYNNEI. The V segment lost 7 bases and the J segment 3 bases; nucleotides outside the gene matches: 4. The CDR3 sequence: CASNAGGKETQYF. CDR3 DNA: TGTGCCAGCAACGCGGGAGGAAAAGAGACCCAGTACTTC.

This clone has a handful of counts. The CDR3 sequence is CASSQEQGDQPQHF. CDR3 DNA sequence: TGCGCCAGCAGCCAAGAGCAGGGGGATCAGCCCCAGCATTTT. The chain employs TRBV4-1 and TRBJ1-5; TRBD1 matches 7 bases. CDR3 length: 14 residues. V gave up 0 bases and J gave up 5 bases; unmatched junction bases: 1. The germline gives CDR1 MGHRA, CDR2 YSYEKL.

The chain is built from TRBV10-3 and TRBJ1-1; 7 bases align to TRBD1. Germline V lookup: CDR1 ENHRY, CDR2 SYGVKD. The CDR3 has 14 amino acids. J lost 3 bases, V lost 4 bases, and 5 bases had no gene match. The CDR3 protein is CAISATGVDTEAFF. CDR3 coding DNA: TGTGCCATCAGTGCCACAGGGGTCGACACTGAAGCTTTCTTT.

This chain uses TRBV7-9 with TRBJ2-1; the match to TRBD2 covers 13 bases. V shed 4 bases, J shed 12 bases, and the junction held 9 bases outside the gene matches. The V gene's germline CDR1 is SEHNR and CDR2 FQNEAQ (reference sequence). The CDR3 length is 15 residues. The CDR3 region is CASSWGTSGKIGQFF. DNA of the CDR3: TGTGCCAGCAGCTGGGGGACTAGCGGGAAGATTGGGCAGTTCTTC.

This clone has only one observation. The chain recombines TRBV15 with TRBJ2-1; a possible D gene is TRBD2 (5 bases). Looked up from germline, CDR1 is LNHNV and CDR2 is YYDKDF (reference sequence). V dropped 5 bases and J dropped 6 bases, with 23 bases sitting between them. The CDR3 extends over 17 amino acids. CDR3 sequence reads: CATSAEVVGIRINEQFF. For the CDR3, the DNA is TGTGCCACCAGCGCAGAGGTGGTCGGGATAAGGATCAATGAGCAGTTCTTC.

The table lists this clone with a few counts. This chain joins TRBV30 and TRBJ2-2; D is unresolved. This CDR3 spans 11 amino acids. Germline CDR1 reads GTSNPN; CDR2 reads SVGIG (reference sequence). Trimming took 3 bases from V and 6 from J, leaving 5 bases between them. CDR3 coding DNA: TGTGCCTGGAGGGCCCCCGGGGAGCTGTTTTTT. As protein: CAWRAPGELFF.

This clone showed up just a few times. This chain uses TRBV4-1 with TRBJ2-7; 9 bases match TRBD2. CDR1 MGHRA and CDR2 YSYEKL come from the germline V gene. Trimming cost V 4 bases and J 5 bases; bases outside gene matches: 12. The CDR3 has 16 residues. CDR3 sequence (DNA): TGCGCCAGCAGCCCTGTTACGCGTAGCGGGAGCAACGAGCAGTACTTC. It encodes CASSPVTRSGSNEQYF.

This clone has more than one count but fewer than ten. The V call is TRBV4-1, the J call TRBJ2-3; 7 bases align to TRBD1. Per germline, CDR1 MGHRA and CDR2 YSYEKL. This CDR3 comprises 15 residues. The junction had 6 bases not matched to a gene; V was cut back by 4 bases and J by 2 bases. In DNA form, the CDR3 reads TGCGCCAGCAGCCTCCCCACAGGGGACACAGATACGCAGTATTTT. It yields the protein CASSLPTGDTDTQYF.

This clone turned up a few times. The V and J genes are TRBV4-1 and TRBJ2-3; 7 bases are shared with TRBD2. The CDR3 runs to 16 residues. Germline V gene sequence: CDR1 MGHRA, CDR2 YSYEKL. The junction had 7 bases not matched to a gene; V was cut back by 4 bases and J by 0 bases. This CDR3 reads CASSPFFSGSTDTQYF. The CDR3 DNA is TGCGCCAGCAGCCCGTTTTTTAGCGGGAGCACAGATACGCAGTATTTT.

This clone was picked up a small number of times. CDR3: CASSLARSKSYEQYF. The CDR3 nucleotides are TGTGCCAGCAGTCTAGCCCGTTCGAAGTCCTACGAGCAGTACTTC. The chain links TRBV6-6 to TRBJ2-7, with D perhaps TRBD2 (5 bases). Germline loops: CDR1 MNHNY, CDR2 SVGAGI (reference sequence). This CDR3 contains 15 residues. V dropped 5 bases and J dropped 1 base, with 15 bases sitting between them.

This clone was counted a few times. The V call is TRBV27, the J call TRBJ2-1; TRBD2 aligns across 8 bases. Germline assignment: CDR1 MNHEY and CDR2 SMNVEV (reference sequence). V gave up 4 bases and J gave up 3 bases; unmatched junction bases: 8. This CDR3 comprises 16 residues. The CDR3 region has the DNA TGTGCCAGCAGTTCGCTGGGGGCGGGAGGCTACAATGAGCAGTTCTTC. Amino acids: CASSSLGAGGYNEQFF.

This clone came up a few times. The chain links TRBV27 to TRBJ1-1; D perhaps matches TRBD1 (6 bases). This CDR3 is 17 amino acids long. Per germline, CDR1 MNHEY and CDR2 SMNVEV (reference sequence). Trimming took 6 bases from V and 1 from J, leaving 21 bases between them. The CDR3 DNA is TGTGCCAGCAGCCATATCCACCCGACAGGAGGGAACACTGAAGCTTTCTTT. Translating gives CASSHIHPTGGNTEAFF.

The chain joins TRBV4-1 to TRBJ2-4; 8 positions agree with TRBD1. Germline trimming cut 1 base from V and 0 bases from J; bases unmatched to any gene: 8. The CDR3 covers 18 residues. CDR1 and CDR2 from the germline V gene are MGHRA and YSYEKL. CDR3 residues: CASSQGGQAQLAKNIQYF. For the CDR3, the DNA is TGCGCCAGCAGCCAAGGGGGACAGGCACAACTAGCCAAAAACATTCAGTACTTC.

The chain joins TRBV5-6 to TRBJ1-1, with a possible D match to TRBD1 (5 bases). CDR3 length equals 12 residues. Per germline, CDR1 SGHDT and CDR2 YYEEEE. V was cut by 2 bases and J by 11 bases, with 13 bases left in between. This chain's CDR3 is CASSFGGGWAFF. CDR3 coding DNA: TGTGCCAGCAGCTTCGGGGGGGGATGGGCTTTCTTT.

A few counts support this clone. The chain combines TRBV18 with TRBJ2-1; 12 positions agree with TRBD2. The trim removed 6 bases at V and 9 bases at J, leaving 9 bases unmatched. CDR1 and CDR2 from the germline V gene are KGHSH and LQKENI. This CDR3 spans 15 amino acids. The CDR3: CASSTRLAGEGEQFF. Written as DNA, the CDR3 is TGTGCCAGCTCGACCAGACTAGCGGGAGAGGGTGAGCAGTTCTTC.

V gene TRBV9 combines with J gene TRBJ2-1, with D perhaps matching TRBD2 (5 bases). The germline V gene encodes CDR1 SGDLS and CDR2 YYNGEE. The V and J ends lost 0 bases and 6 bases respectively, with 7 bases between them. The CDR3 totals 13 residues. CDR3 residues: CASSVASLNEQFF. CDR3 nucleotide sequence: TGTGCCAGCAGCGTAGCTAGCCTCAATGAGCAGTTCTTC.

This clone occurred a few times. The chain recombines TRBV5-1 with TRBJ2-3; 7 nucleotides match TRBD1. This CDR3 is built from 14 residues. CDR1 is SGHRS, CDR2 YFSETQ, per germline. Unmatched junction bases numbered 1, after V lost 3 bases and J lost 0 bases. The CDR3 bases are TGCGCCAGCAGCTCGGGACAGAGCACAGATACGCAGTATTTT. This codes for CASSSGQSTDTQYF.

CDR3 residues: CASSPYLTGNQPQHF. Here the CDR3 DNA reads TGTGCCAGCTCACCTTACCTCACAGGCAATCAGCCCCAGCATTTT. The genes are TRBV18 and TRBJ1-5; D is uncertain. The CDR3 spans 15 residues. V lost 3 bases and J 2 bases, leaving 11 bases between the germline ends. The V gene's germline CDR1 is KGHSH and CDR2 LQKENI.

This rearrangement joins TRBV7-2 to TRBJ2-3; D is undetermined. Between the trimmed V and J ends, which lost 5 bases and 9 bases, there was a span of 12 bases. This CDR3 is built from 12 residues. CDR1 and CDR2 (germline): SGHTA, FQGNSA. In nucleotides, the CDR3 is TGTGCCAGCAGCCCCCCCGGGTTAACGCAGTATTTT. Its protein product is CASSPPGLTQYF.

This clone is a singleton in its sample. The chain has TRBV10-3 and TRBJ2-5, with a weak D call TRBD2 (6 bases). The J call may be faulty, since TRBJ2-7 better matches the DNA end. Germline-derived CDR1 and CDR2 are ENHRY and SYGVKD. The CDR3 consists of 15 residues. The CDR3 DNA is TGTGCCATCAGTGGCGGGACTGGCGCTAAGGGCGAGCAGTACTTC. This codes for CAISGGTGAKGEQYF.